This T cell receptor (beta chain) was obtained from a study of blood T cell repertoires in COVID-19. Worth noting for this clone: The same CDR3 arises from other DNA sequences in this sample as well.

Original analysis: Using reference gene primer amplification, nucleated cell counts were estimated. Sequenced by immunoSEQ multiplex PCR; TCRdb stores in-frame clones only, minus some. V and J calls plus clone size are reproduced from that table; the DNA served to infer D and trimming. Found here are 300,000 to 350,000 clones, roughly 90% of them singletons; the top ten hold around 4.2%. The study recruited people aged about 18 to 95 years across approximately 24 US areas. Participant-reported clinical history was the basis for cohort assignment. Those designated as exposed participants met a COVID-19 case within 2 weeks before study entry. The sequenced sample was PBMCs or T cells enriched from blood (not recorded which). The sequence was collected from a woman under 40 who had been exposed to COVID-19.

CDR3 in amino acids: CASSYSGTGSYEQYF. The CDR3 DNA is TGTGCCAGCAGTTACTCCGGGACAGGCTCCTACGAGCAGTACTTC. V and J are TRBV6-5 and TRBJ2-7, with TRBD1 matching 8 bases. The CDR3 has 15 residues. Germline V lookup: CDR1 MNHEY, CDR2 SVGAGI. Trimming cost V 0 bases and J 0 bases; bases outside gene matches: 1.